This TCR beta chain was found in a study of CD8+ T cells in alopecia areata. Study-wide points: Shared TCR sequences were less clear between patients than in mice, possibly partly from HLA diversity. Sequence data from scalp samples additionally include resident alphabeta T cells of normal skin. Compared with normal scalp, lesional scalp had higher clonality and more expanded CD8+ clones.

Peripheral blood, together with lesional scalp punch biopsies, was collected from alopecia areata patients. Worth noting for this clone: Its antigen is as yet unknown.

The CDR3 extends over 14 amino acids. Germline V gene data show CDR1 as MNHEY and CDR2 as SMNVEV (reference sequence). Trimming removed 0 bases from V and 4 bases from J, with 9 bases in between. Sequencing used cDNA as its template, made by extracting RNA and reverse transcribing it. Generated by immunoSEQ multiplex PCR, the TCRdb table keeps only in-frame clones and is missing some. There are 100,000 to 130,000 clones in the sample; under 60% occur only once, and 20% to 30% lies in the top ten. The TCR originated in a human donor with alopecia areata. The sequenced material came from NKG2D-low CD8+ T cells sorted from blood. The chain carries TRBV27 and TRBJ1-2; D might be TRBD1 (5 bases). CDR3 sequence: CASSLSLGGYGYTF. Written as DNA, the CDR3 is TGTGCCAGCAGTTTATCGCTCGGGGGCTATGGCTACACCTTC.